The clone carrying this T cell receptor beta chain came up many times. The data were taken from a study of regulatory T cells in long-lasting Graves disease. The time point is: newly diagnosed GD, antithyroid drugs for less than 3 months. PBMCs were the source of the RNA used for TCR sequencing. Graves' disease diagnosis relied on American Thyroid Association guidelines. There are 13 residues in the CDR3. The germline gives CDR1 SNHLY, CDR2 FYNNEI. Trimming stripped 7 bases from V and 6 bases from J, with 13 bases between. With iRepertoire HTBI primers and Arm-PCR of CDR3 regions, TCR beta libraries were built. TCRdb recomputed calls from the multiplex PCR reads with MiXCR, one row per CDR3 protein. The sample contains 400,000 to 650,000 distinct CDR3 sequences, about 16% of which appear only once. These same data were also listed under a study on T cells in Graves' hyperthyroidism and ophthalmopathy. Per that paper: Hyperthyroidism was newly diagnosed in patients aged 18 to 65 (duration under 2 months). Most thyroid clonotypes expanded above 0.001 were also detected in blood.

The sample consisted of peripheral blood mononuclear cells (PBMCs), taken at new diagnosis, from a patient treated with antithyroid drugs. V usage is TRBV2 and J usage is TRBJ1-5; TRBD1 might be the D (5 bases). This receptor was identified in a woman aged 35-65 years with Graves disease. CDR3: CASTNVGGQPQHF. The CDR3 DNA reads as TGTGCCAGCACCAACGTGGGGGGTCAGCCCCAGCATTTT.